Below, 9 T cell receptor beta chains from the same sample are listed, as sequenced in a study of T cell responses to AZD1222 COVID-19 vaccine. Some clones are missing from TCRdb's copy, which holds only in-frame ones; the method was immunoSEQ multiplex PCR. Of about 190,000 clones in the sample, roughly 92% were seen once. The starting material was peripheral blood, obtained on day 0 of AZD1222 vaccination. Receptors were obtained from an adult in good health.

The chain combines TRBV5-1 with TRBJ1-2; TRBD1 is a possible D gene (6 bases). The CDR3 is 15 residues long. V shed 1 base and J shed 4 bases, with 14 bases lying between them. Germline V CDR1 and CDR2: SGHRS, YFSETQ. The CDR3 DNA follows: TGCGCCAGCAGCTTGCTGGCAGGGGAAACCTATGGCTACACCTTC. It translates to CASSLLAGETYGYTF.

The J gene is TRBJ2-3, the V gene TRBV5-1, with 7 nucleotides matching TRBD2. The germline gives CDR1 SGHRS, CDR2 YFSETQ. Germline trimming cut 4 bases from V and 1 base from J; bases unmatched to any gene: 3. This CDR3 contains 14 residues. CDR3 sequence reads: CASSGSGGTDTQYF. DNA of the CDR3: TGCGCCAGCAGCGGAAGCGGGGGCACAGATACGCAGTATTTT. The whole variable domain, filled in from reference TRBV5-1 and TRBJ2-3, reads KAGVTQTPRYLIKTRGQQVTLSCSPISGHRSVSWYQQTPGQGLQFLFEYFSETQRNKGNFPGRFSGRQFSNSRSEMNVSTLELGDSALYLCASSGSGGTDTQYFGPGTRLTVL.

The rearrangement uses TRBV4-1 and TRBJ1-2; D gene unclear. This CDR3 spans 19 amino acids. Trimming removed 4 bases from V and 5 bases from J, with 29 bases in between. Germline CDR1 is MGHRA and CDR2 is YSYEKL. In nucleotides, the CDR3 is TGCGCCAGCAGCCCACCGCGGGCGATAGCACGCATTGCGAAGTATGGCTACACCTTC. It yields the protein CASSPPRAIARIAKYGYTF.

The J gene is TRBJ2-5, the V gene TRBV11-1, with D possibly matching TRBD1 (6 bases). With 5 bases removed from V and 5 bases from J, the gap between germline ends came to 21 bases. Germline CDR1 reads SGHAT; CDR2 reads FQDESV (reference sequence). This CDR3 has 16 residues. The CDR3 here is CASSLSRTGRYETQYF. As DNA, the CDR3 is TGTGCCAGCAGCCTCTCTCGAACAGGGAGATACGAGACCCAGTACTTC.

CDR3 amino acids: CASSFSGGYEQYF. As DNA, the CDR3 is TGTGCCAGCAGCTTCAGCGGGGGGTACGAGCAGTACTTC. The gene calls are TRBV7-6 and TRBJ2-7; 9 nucleotides agree with TRBD2. Per germline, CDR1 SGHVS and CDR2 FNYEAQ. V lost 3 bases and J lost 4; bases outside the gene matches: 1. The CDR3 length is 13 residues.

This clone showed up just once. V usage is TRBV6-5 and J usage is TRBJ2-7; the D gene could be TRBD1 or TRBD2 (5 bases each). This CDR3 comprises 15 residues. The V gene lost 1 base and the J gene lost 2 bases, with 12 bases spanning the gap. Germline lookup yields CDR1 MNHEY and CDR2 SVGAGI. CDR3 nucleotides: TGTGCCAGCAGTTACTTTCGGGGCAGCCCCTACGAGCAGTACTTC. This codes for CASSYFRGSPYEQYF.

The chain links TRBV10-3 to TRBJ1-2; TRBD1 matches at 7 bases. CDR1 and CDR2 from the germline V gene are ENHRY and SYGVKD. The CDR3 is 12 residues long. With V trimmed by 2 bases and J by 9 bases, 3 bases remained unmatched. The CDR3: CAISEDRVRYTF. The CDR3 DNA sequence: TGTGCCATCAGTGAGGACAGGGTCCGCTACACCTTC.

The chain carries TRBV7-9 and TRBJ1-3; D gene ambiguous. Germline V gives CDR1 SEHNR, CDR2 FQNEAQ (reference sequence). V was pared by 1 base and J by 4 bases, with 5 bases between. The CDR3 spans 13 residues. CDR3 sequence: CASSLGSGNTIYF. The DNA of the CDR3 is TGTGCCAGCAGCTTAGGTTCGGGAAACACCATATATTTT.

The chain joins TRBV2 to TRBJ1-6; D is undetermined. V shed 7 bases and J shed 5 bases, with 18 bases lying between them. Germline V gene sequence: CDR1 SNHLY, CDR2 FYNNEI. The CDR3 totals 16 residues. CDR3 residues: CASMGWELSHNSPLHF. The CDR3 DNA reads TGTGCCAGCATGGGGTGGGAACTTTCGCATAATTCACCCCTCCACTTT.